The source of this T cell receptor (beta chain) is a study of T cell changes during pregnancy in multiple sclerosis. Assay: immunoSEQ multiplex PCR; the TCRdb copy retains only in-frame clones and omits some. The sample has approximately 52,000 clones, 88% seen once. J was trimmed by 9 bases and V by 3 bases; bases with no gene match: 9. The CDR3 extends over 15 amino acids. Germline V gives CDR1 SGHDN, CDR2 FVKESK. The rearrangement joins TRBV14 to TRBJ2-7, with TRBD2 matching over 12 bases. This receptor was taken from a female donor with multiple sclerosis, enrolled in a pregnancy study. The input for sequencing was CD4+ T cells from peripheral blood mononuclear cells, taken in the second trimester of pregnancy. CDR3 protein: CASSHSGLAGIGQYF. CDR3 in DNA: TGTGCCAGCAGCCATTCCGGACTAGCGGGAATAGGGCAGTACTTC. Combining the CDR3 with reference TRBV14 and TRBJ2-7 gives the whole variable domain EAGVTQFPSHSVIEKGQTVTLRCDPISGHDNLYWYRRVMGKEIKFLLHFVKESKQDESGMPNNRFLAERTGGTYSTLKVQPAELEDSGVYFCASSHSGLAGIGQYFGPGTRLTVT.